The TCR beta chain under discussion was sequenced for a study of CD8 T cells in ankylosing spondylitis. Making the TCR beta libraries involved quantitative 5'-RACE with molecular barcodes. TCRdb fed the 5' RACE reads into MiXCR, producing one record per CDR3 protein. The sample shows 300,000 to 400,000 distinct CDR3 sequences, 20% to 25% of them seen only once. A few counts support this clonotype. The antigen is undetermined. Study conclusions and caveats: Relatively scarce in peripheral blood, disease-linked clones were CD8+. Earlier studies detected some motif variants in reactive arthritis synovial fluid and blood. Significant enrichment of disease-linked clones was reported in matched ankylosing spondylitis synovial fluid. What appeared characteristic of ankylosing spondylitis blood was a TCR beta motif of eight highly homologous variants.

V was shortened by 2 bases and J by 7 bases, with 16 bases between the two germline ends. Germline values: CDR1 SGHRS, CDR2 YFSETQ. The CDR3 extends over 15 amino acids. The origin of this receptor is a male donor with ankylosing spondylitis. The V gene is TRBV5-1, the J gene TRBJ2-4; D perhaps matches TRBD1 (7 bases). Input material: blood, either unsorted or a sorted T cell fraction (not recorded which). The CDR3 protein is CASSLQGTSGNIQYF. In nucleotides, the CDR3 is TGCGCCAGCAGCTTACAGGGGACTTCGGGGAACATTCAGTACTTC. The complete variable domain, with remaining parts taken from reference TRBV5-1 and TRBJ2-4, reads KAGVTQTPRYLIKTRGQQVTLSCSPISGHRSVSWYQQTPGQGLQFLFEYFSETQRNKGNFPGRFSGRQFSNSRSEMNVSTLELGDSALYLCASSLQGTSGNIQYFGAGTRLSVL.